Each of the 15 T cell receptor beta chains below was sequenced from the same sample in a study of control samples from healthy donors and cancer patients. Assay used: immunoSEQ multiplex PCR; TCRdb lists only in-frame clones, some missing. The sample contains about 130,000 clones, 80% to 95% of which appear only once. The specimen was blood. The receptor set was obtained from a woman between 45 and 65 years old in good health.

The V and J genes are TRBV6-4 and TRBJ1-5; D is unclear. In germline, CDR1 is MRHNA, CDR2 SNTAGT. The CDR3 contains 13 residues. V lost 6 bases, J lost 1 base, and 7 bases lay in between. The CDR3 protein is CASSQESNQPQHF. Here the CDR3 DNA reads TGTGCCAGCAGCCAAGAAAGCAATCAGCCCCAGCATTTT.

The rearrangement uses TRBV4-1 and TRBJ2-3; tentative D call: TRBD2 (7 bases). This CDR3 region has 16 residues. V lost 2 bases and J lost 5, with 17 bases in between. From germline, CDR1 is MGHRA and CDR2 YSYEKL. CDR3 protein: CASSQTGGGSGDTQYF. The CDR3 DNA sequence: TGCGCCAGCAGCCAAACTGGGGGCGGGAGTGGAGATACGCAGTATTTT.

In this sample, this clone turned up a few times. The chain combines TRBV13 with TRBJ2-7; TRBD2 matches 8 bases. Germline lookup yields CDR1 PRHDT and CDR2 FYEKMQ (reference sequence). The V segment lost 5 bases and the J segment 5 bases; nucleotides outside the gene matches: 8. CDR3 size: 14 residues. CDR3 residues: CASSPRGARNEQYF. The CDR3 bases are TGTGCCAGCAGCCCGCGGGGGGCCAGGAACGAGCAGTACTTC.

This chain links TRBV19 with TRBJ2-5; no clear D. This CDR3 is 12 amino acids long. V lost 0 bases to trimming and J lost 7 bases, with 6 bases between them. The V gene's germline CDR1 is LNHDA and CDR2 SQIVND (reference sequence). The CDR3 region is CASSIEGRTQYF. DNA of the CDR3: TGTGCCAGTAGTATAGAGGGCCGGACCCAGTACTTC.

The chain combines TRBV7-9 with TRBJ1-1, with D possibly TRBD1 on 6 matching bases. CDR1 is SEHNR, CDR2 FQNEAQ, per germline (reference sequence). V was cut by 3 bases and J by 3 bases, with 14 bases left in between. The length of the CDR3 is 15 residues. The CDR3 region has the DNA TGTGCCAGCAGCTTGCCGATGGGGGCGGACACTGAAGCTTTCTTT. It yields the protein CASSLPMGADTEAFF.

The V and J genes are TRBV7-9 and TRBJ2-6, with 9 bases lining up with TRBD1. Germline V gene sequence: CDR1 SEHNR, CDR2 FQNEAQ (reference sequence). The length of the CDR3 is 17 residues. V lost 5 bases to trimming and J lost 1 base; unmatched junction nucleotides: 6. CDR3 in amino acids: CASSRPGTGSGANVLTF. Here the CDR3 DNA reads TGTGCCAGCAGCCGTCCCGGGACAGGGTCTGGGGCCAACGTCCTGACTTTC.

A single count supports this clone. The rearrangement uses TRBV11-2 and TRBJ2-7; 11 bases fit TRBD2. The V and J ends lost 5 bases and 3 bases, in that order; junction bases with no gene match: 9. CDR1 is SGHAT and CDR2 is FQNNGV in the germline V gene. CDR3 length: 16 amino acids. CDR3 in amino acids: CASSQRLAGPIYEQYF. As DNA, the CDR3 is TGTGCCAGCAGCCAGCGACTAGCGGGGCCCATCTACGAGCAGTACTTC.

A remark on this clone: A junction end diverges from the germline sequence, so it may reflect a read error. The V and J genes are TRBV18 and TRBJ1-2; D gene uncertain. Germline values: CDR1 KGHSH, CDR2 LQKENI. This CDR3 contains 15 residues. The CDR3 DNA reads TGTGCCAGCTCACCGGTAGGAACTACTAACTATGGCCACACCTTC. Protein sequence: CASSPVGTTNYGHTF.

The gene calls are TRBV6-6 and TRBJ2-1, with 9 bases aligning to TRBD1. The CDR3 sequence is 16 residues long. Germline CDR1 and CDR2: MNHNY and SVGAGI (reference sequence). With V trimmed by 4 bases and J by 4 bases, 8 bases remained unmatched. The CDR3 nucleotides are TGTGCCAGCAGTTCATTTGCCGGACAGGGGTACAATGAGCAGTTCTTC. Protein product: CASSSFAGQGYNEQFF.

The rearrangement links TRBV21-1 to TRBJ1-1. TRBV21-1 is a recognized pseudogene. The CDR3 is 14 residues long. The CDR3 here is CASSKGGHRTEAFF. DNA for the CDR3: TGTGCCAGCAGCAAAGGTGGTCACCGAACTGAAGCTTTCTTT.

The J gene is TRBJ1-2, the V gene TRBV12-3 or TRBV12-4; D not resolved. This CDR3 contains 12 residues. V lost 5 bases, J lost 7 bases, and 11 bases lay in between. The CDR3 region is CASSLGSGGYTF. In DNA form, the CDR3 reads TGTGCCAGCAGTCTAGGCTCGGGTGGCTACACCTTC.

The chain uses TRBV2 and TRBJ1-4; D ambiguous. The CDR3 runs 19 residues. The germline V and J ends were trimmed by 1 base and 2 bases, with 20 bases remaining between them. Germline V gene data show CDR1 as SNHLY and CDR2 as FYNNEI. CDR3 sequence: CASSEVAPGYRSTNEKLFF. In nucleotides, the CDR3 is TGTGCCAGCAGTGAAGTGGCCCCGGGATACCGGTCGACTAATGAAAAACTGTTTTTT.

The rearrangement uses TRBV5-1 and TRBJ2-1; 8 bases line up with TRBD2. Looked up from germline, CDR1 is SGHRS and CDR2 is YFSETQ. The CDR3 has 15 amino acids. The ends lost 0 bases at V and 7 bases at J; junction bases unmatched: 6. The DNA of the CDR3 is TGCGCCAGCAGCTTGGTGGCGGGAGGTAATAATGAGCAGTTCTTC. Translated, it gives CASSLVAGGNNEQFF.

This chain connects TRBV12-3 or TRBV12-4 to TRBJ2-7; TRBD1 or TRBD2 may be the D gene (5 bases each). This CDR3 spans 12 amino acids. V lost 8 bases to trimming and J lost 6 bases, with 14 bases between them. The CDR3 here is CASQLGRSEQYF. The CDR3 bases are TGTGCCAGCCAACTGGGACGCAGCGAGCAGTACTTC.

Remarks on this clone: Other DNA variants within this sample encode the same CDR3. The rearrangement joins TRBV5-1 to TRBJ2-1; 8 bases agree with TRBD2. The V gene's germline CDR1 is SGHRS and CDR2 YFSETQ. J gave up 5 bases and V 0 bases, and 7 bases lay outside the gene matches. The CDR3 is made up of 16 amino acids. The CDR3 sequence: CASSLGGGGLNNEQFF. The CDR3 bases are TGCGCCAGCAGCTTGGGGGGCGGGGGGCTAAACAATGAGCAGTTCTTC.